The clone carrying this T cell receptor beta chain has a count of ten or more. The target antigen is unknown. TCR beta VDJ and CDR3 profiles were obtained from a genomic DNA template. Via MiXCR, TCRdb re-called the reads, giving one row per CDR3 protein. This repertoire shows roughly 170,000 distinct CDR3 sequences, less than 50% found once; its top ten account for over 10%. Before being chosen for sequencing, patients had shown CD8+CD57+ cell expansion by flow cytometry. This record comes from a study of CD8+CD57+ T cells in acquired aplastic anemia. Study-level information: The average for DNA from sorted CD4+ and CD8+ cells was roughly 3 ug. Findings of the study overall: Found in both controls and patients were 25 to 35 CD8+ CDR3 sequences.

The CDR3 is 16 amino acids. Trimming took 4 bases from V and 3 from J; bases not matched to a gene: 10. From germline, CDR1 is SGHRS and CDR2 YFSETQ. The V and J genes are TRBV5-1 and TRBJ1-1; TRBD1 matches 9 bases. This clonotype was obtained from a human donor with aplastic anemia. Sequenced material: sorted CD4+, CD8+, or CD8+CD57+ T cells (not recorded which) from PBMCs. The CDR3 sequence: CASSRRQGGKDTEAFF. The CDR3 coding sequence is TGCGCCAGCAGCCGCCGACAGGGGGGAAAGGACACTGAAGCTTTCTTT.